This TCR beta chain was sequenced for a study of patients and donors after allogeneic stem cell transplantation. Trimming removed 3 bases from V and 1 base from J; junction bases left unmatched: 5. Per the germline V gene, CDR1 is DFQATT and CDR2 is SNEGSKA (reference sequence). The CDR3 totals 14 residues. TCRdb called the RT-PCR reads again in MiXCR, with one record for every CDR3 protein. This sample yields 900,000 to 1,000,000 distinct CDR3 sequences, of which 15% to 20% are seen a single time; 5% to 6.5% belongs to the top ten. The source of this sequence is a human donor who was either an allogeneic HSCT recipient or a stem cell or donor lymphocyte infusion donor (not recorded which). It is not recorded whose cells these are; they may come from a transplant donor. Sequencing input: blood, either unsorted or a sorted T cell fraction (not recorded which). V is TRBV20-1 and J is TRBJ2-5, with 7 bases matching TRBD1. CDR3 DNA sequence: TGCAGTGCTAGGCCCGGGACAGTCCAAGAGACCCAGTACTTC. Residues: CSARPGTVQETQYF.